One and the same sample provided the 9 T cell receptor beta chains below, sequenced in a study of T-cell reconstitution after alpha-beta-depleted transplantation in children. It was with unique molecular identifiers that the TCRbeta library was prepared. TCRdb ran MiXCR on the PCR reads and lists one entry per CDR3 protein. Counted here are roughly 500,000 distinct CDR3 sequences, about an eighth occurring once; the ten biggest clones make up around 5.6%. The source material was PBMCs from the stem cell graft donor, sampled from the stem cell graft. The source is a human donor who donated a stem cell graft to a child with combined immunodeficiency.

In the case of this clonotype: A read error is possible here, since a much larger clone lies one base away. The V gene is TRBV24-1, the J gene TRBJ2-5, with D possibly being TRBD1 or TRBD2 (5 bases each). Germline CDR1 and CDR2: KGHDR and SFDVKD. The CDR3 runs to 19 residues. The CDR3 DNA sequence: TGTGCCACCATTGATTCTTCCGGGACCGATTCTTGGTACCAAGAGACCCAGTACTTC. This translates into CATIDSSGTDSWYQETQYF.

This clonotype was picked up a small number of times. The chain has TRBV5-1 and TRBJ2-1, with 10 bases fitting TRBD1. CDR3 length: 15 amino acids. V was clipped by 4 bases and J by 5 bases; unmatched bases: 6. CDR1 is SGHRS and CDR2 is YFSETQ in the germline V gene. CDR3 coding DNA: TGCGCCAGCAGCCCGGGACAGGGGCCCCACAATGAGCAGTTCTTC. It specifies CASSPGQGPHNEQFF.

The sample holds a few counts of this clonotype. This chain connects TRBV18 to TRBJ2-5; 9 bases line up with TRBD2. The CDR3 has 17 amino acids. V lost 6 bases to trimming and J lost 0 bases; unmatched junction nucleotides: 11. The germline V gene encodes CDR1 KGHSH and CDR2 LQKENI. For the CDR3, the DNA is TGTGCCAGCTCTAAAGCGAGACTAGCGGCCTACCAAGAGACCCAGTACTTC. Translated: CASSKARLAAYQETQYF.

The DNA of the CDR3 is TGCAGTGCTCGGCCCCTGACAAAGGACACTGAAGCTTTCTTT. The encoded protein is CSARPLTKDTEAFF. This chain joins TRBV20-1 and TRBJ1-1; D is uncertain. CDR1 and CDR2 (germline): DFQATT, SNEGSKA (reference sequence). The CDR3 is made up of 14 amino acids. The V end was cut by 5 bases, the J end by 3 bases, with 16 bases between.

This clonotype was seen ten or more times. The chain links TRBV4-2 to TRBJ2-5, with 11 bases identical to TRBD2. This CDR3 contains 17 residues. The germline V gene has CDR1 LGHNA and CDR2 YNFKEQ. With V trimmed by 0 bases and J by 3 bases, 6 bases remained unmatched. The CDR3 region has the DNA TGTGCCAGCAGCCAAGATTTGCTGACTAGCGGGAAAGAGACCCAGTACTTC. Translation gives CASSQDLLTSGKETQYF.

The chain recombines TRBV5-1 with TRBJ2-2, with a weak D call TRBD2 (6 bases). The length of the CDR3 is 16 residues. Deletions cut 4 bases from V and 6 bases from J, with 19 bases between. Germline CDR1 reads SGHRS; CDR2 reads YFSETQ. DNA for the CDR3: TGCGCCAGCAGCCTTAACACGAATCGGGGGTCCGGGGAGCTGTTTTTT. It translates to CASSLNTNRGSGELFF. The complete variable domain, with remaining parts taken from reference TRBV5-1 and TRBJ2-2, reads KAGVTQTPRYLIKTRGQQVTLSCSPISGHRSVSWYQQTPGQGLQFLFEYFSETQRNKGNFPGRFSGRQFSNSRSEMNVSTLELGDSALYLCASSLNTNRGSGELFFGEGSRLTVL.

The gene calls are TRBV3-1 and TRBJ1-3; D is perhaps TRBD1 (6 bases). V lost 3 bases to trimming and J lost 0 bases, with 9 bases between them. The CDR3 extends over 15 amino acids. Germline V gene data show CDR1 as LGHDT and CDR2 as YNNKEL (reference sequence). CDR3 DNA sequence: TGTGCCAGCAGCCAGGGGGCCCACTCTGGAAACACCATATATTTT. The encoded protein is CASSQGAHSGNTIYF.

This clonotype has a handful of counts. The rearrangement uses TRBV6-1 and TRBJ1-1, with 7 bases identical to TRBD1. The V gene's germline CDR1 is MNHNS and CDR2 SASEGT. V shed 7 bases, J shed 10 bases, and the junction held 9 bases outside the gene matches. The CDR3 sequence is 12 residues long. The CDR3 DNA reads TGTGCCAGCAACTCCGACAGGGACCGAGCTTTCTTT. Amino acid sequence: CASNSDRDRAFF.

This clonotype appeared a few times. The J gene is TRBJ2-7, the V gene TRBV20-1; 10 bases match TRBD2. V was pared by 6 bases and J by 3 bases, with 8 bases of the junction left unmatched. Looked up from germline, CDR1 is DFQATT and CDR2 is SNEGSKA (reference sequence). The CDR3 is 14 residues long. This chain's CDR3 is CSARASSGGYEQYF. CDR3 DNA: TGCAGTGCCCGGGCGTCTAGCGGGGGCTACGAGCAGTACTTC.